This T cell receptor beta chain originates from a study of T cells in tuberculosis. The table came from immunoSEQ multiplex PCR; TCRdb's copy has only in-frame clones and leaves some out. The sample holds 30,000 to 45,000 clones; about 94% are singletons and the top ten take 9% to 13%. The CDR3 consists of 13 residues. In germline, CDR1 is SGHRS, CDR2 YFSETQ. V gave up 0 bases and J gave up 1 base, with 4 bases separating them. The TCR sequence derives from a donor aged 10-30 years with latent tuberculosis or without tuberculosis infection. Some clones in this sample may be carry-over from other donors' samples. The V and J genes are TRBV5-1 and TRBJ1-1; D ambiguous. Sequencing was performed on PBMCs. DNA for the CDR3: TGCGCCAGCAGCTTGGGCGGGAACACTGAAGCTTTCTTT. It translates to CASSLGGNTEAFF. Full variable domain (missing parts from reference TRBV5-1 and TRBJ1-1): KAGVTQTPRYLIKTRGQQVTLSCSPISGHRSVSWYQQTPGQGLQFLFEYFSETQRNKGNFPGRFSGRQFSNSRSEMNVSTLELGDSALYLCASSLGGNTEAFFGQGTRLTVV.